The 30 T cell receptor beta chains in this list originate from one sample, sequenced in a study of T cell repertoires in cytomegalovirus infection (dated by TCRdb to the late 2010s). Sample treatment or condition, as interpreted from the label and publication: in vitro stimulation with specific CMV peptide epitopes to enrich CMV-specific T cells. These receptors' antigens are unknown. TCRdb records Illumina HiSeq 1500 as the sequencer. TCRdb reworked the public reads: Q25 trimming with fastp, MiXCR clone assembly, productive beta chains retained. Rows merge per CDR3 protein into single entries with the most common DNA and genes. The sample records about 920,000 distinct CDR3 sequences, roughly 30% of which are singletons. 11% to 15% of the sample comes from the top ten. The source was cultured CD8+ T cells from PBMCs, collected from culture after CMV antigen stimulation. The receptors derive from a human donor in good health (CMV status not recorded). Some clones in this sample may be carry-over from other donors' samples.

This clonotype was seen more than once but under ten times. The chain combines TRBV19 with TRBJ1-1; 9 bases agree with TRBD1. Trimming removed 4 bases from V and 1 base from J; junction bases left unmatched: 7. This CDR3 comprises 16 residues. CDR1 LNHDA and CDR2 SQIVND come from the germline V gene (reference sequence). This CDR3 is CASSTSTGGGNTEAFF. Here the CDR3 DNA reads TGTGCCAGTAGTACCTCGACAGGGGGGGGGAACACTGAAGCTTTCTTT.

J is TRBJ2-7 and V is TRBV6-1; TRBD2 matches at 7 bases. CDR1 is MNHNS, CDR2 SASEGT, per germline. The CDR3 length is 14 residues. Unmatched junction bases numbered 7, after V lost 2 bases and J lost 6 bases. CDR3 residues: CASSELAVSLEQYF. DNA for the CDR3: TGTGCCAGCAGTGAACTAGCGGTTTCTCTCGAGCAGTACTTC.

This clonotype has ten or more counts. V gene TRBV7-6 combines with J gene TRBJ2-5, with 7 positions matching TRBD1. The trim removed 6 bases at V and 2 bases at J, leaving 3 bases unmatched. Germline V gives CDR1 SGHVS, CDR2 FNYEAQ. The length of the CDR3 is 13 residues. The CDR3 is CASRGQNQETQYF. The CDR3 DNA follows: TGTGCCAGCAGGGGACAGAATCAAGAGACCCAGTACTTC.

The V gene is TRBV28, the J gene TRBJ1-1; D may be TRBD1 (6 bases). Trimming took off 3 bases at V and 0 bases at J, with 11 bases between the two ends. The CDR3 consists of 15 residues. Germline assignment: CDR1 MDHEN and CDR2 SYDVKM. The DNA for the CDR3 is TGTGCCAGCAGTTTCCCGCAGGGGATGAACACTGAAGCTTTCTTT. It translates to CASSFPQGMNTEAFF.

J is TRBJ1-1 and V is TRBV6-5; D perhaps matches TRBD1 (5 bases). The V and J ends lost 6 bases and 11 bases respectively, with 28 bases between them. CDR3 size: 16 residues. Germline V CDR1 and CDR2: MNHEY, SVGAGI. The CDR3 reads CASRPRREGRPIDAFF. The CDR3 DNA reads TGTGCCAGCAGACCACGCAGGGAAGGAAGGCCCATCGATGCTTTCTTT.

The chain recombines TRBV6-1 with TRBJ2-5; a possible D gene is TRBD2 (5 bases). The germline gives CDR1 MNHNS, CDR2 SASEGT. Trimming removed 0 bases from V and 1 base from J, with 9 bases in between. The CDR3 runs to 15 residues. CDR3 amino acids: CASSEARVTQETQYF. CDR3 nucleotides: TGTGCCAGCAGTGAAGCGAGGGTCACCCAAGAGACCCAGTACTTC.

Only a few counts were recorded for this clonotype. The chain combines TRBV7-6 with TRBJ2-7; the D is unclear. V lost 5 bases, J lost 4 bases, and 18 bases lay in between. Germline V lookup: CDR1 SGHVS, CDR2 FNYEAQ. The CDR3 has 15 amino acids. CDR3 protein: CASSPPGEWAYEQYF. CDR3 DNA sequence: TGTGCCAGCAGCCCCCCGGGTGAATGGGCTTACGAGCAGTACTTC.

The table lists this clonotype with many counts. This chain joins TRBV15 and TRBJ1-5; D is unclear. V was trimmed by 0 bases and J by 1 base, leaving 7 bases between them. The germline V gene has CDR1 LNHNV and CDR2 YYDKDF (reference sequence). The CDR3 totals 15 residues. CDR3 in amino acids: CATSRDLGSNQPQHF. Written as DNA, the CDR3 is TGTGCCACCAGCAGAGATCTGGGGAGCAATCAGCCCCAGCATTTT.

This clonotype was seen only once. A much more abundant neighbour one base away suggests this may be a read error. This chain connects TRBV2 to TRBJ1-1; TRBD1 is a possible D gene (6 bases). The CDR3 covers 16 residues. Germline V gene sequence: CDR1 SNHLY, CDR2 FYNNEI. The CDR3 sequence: CANSESLGGLNTEAFF. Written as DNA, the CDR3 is TGTGCCAACAGTGAGTCTCTAGGGGGGTTGAACACTGAAGCTTTCTTT.

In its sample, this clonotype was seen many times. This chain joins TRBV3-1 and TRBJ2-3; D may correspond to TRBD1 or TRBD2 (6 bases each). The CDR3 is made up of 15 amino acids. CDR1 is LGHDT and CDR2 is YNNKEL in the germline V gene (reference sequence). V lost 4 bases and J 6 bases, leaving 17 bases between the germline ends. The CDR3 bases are TGTGCCAGCAGCCCCACCGTGAGGGGGGCGGATACGCAGTATTTT. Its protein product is CASSPTVRGADTQYF.

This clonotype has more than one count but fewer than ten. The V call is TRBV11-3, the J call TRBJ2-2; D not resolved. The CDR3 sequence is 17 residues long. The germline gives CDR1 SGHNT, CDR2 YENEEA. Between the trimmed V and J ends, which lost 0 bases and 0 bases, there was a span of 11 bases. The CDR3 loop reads CASSLDETFANTGELFF. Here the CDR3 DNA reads TGTGCCAGCAGCTTAGATGAGACTTTCGCGAACACCGGGGAGCTGTTTTTT.

Here the CDR3 reads CSVGRGNTEAFF. CDR3 bases: TGCAGCGTTGGCAGGGGGAACACTGAAGCTTTCTTT. The rearrangement links TRBV29-1 to TRBJ1-1, with D perhaps TRBD1 (6 bases). CDR1 is SQVTM and CDR2 is ANQGSEA in the germline V gene. The CDR3 runs to 12 residues. Trimming removed 4 bases at V and 1 base at J, with 7 bases between. The full variable domain, rest sourced from reference TRBV29-1 and TRBJ1-1, is SAVISQKPSRDICQRGTSLTIQCQVDSQVTMMFWYRQQPGQSLTLIATANQGSEATYESGFVIDKFPISRPNLTFSTLTVSNMSPEDSSIYLCSVGRGNTEAFFGQGTRLTVV.

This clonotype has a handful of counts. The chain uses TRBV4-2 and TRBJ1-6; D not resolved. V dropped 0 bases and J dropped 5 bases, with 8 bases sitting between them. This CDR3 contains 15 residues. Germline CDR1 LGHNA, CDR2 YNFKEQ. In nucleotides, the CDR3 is TGTGCCAGCAGCCAAGAGGGGAGAGATAATTCACCCCTCCACTTT. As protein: CASSQEGRDNSPLHF.

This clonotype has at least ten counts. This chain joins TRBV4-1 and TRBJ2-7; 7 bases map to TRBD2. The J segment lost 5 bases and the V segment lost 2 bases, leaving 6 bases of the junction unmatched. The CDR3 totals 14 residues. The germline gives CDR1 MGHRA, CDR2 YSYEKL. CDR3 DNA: TGCGCCAGCAGCCAACACCAGGGAGGGAACGAGCAGTACGTC. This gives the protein CASSQHQGGNEQYV.

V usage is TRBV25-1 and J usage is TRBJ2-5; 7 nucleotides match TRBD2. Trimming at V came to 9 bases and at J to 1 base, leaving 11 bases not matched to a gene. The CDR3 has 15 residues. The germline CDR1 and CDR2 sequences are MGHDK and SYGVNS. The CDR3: CASGGGRLFQETQYF. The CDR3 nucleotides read TGTGCCAGTGGGGGAGGGAGACTATTCCAAGAGACCCAGTACTTC.

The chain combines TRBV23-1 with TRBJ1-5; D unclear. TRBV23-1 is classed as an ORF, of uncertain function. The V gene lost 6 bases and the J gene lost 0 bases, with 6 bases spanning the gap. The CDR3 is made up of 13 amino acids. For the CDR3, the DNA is TGCGCCAGCAGACCAAATAGCAATCAGCCCCAGCATTTT. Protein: CASRPNSNQPQHF.

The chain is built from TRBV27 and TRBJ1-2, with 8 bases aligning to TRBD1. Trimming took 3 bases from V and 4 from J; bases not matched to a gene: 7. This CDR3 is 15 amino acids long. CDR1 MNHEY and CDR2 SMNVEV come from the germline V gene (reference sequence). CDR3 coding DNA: TGTGCCAGCAGTTTTGAGCAGGGGGCCGTCTATGGCTACACCTTC. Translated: CASSFEQGAVYGYTF.

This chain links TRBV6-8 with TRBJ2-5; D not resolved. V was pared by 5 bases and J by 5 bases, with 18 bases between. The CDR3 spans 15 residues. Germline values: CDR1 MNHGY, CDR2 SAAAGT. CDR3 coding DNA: TGTGCCAGCAGTCCCGAACTATCGGCCTTGGAGACCCAGTACTTC. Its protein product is CASSPELSALETQYF.

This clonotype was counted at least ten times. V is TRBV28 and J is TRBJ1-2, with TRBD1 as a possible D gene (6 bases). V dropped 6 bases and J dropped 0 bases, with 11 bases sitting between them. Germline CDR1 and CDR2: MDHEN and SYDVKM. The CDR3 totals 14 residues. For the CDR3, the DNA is TGTGCCAGCAGGAGACAGGAAACTAACTATGGCTACACCTTC. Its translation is CASRRQETNYGYTF.

CDR3 sequence: CASSETSGGVTGELFF. CDR3 in DNA: TGTGCCAGCAGTGAGACTAGCGGGGGTGTCACCGGGGAGCTGTTTTTT. This chain links TRBV7-6 with TRBJ2-2; 12 bases align to TRBD2. Germline V gene lookup returns CDR1 SGHVS and CDR2 FNYEAQ. CDR3 length equals 16 residues. The V segment lost 6 bases and the J segment 4 bases; nucleotides outside the gene matches: 6.

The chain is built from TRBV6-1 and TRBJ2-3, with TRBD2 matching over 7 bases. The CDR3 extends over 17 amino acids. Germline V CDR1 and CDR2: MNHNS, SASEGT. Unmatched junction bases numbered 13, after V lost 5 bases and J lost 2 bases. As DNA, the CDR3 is TGTGCCAGCAGTTCCCCGGCGGAGCGGGGAATCACAGATACGCAGTATTTT. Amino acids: CASSSPAERGITDTQYF.

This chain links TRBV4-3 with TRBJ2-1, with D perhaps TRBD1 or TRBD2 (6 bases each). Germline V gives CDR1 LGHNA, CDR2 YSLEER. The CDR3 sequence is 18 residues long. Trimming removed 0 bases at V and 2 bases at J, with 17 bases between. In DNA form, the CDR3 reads TGCGCCAGCAGCCAAGATCCCGGGGGCCAGTTCACCTACAATGAGCAGTTCTTC. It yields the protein CASSQDPGGQFTYNEQFF.

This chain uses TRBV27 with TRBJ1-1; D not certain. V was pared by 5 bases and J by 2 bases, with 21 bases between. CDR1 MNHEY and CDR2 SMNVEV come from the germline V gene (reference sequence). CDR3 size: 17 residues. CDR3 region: CASSLHLYRGVNTEAFF. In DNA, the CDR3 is TGTGCCAGCAGTCTTCACCTATACAGAGGCGTTAACACTGAAGCTTTCTTT.

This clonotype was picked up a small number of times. DNA for the CDR3: TGTGCCAGCACCCCGGGGGCGGGCACTGAAGCTTTCTTT. It translates to CASTPGAGTEAFF. The J gene is TRBJ1-1, the V gene TRBV7-9; possible D gene TRBD1, 6 bases. Germline lookup yields CDR1 SEHNR and CDR2 FQNEAQ (reference sequence). The CDR3 extends over 13 amino acids. V was pared by 7 bases and J by 4 bases, with 13 bases between.

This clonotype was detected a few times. The CDR3 loop reads CASSSSSGGARPNEQFF. The CDR3 bases are TGTGCCAGTAGTTCTTCTAGCGGGGGGGCCCGTCCCAATGAGCAGTTCTTC. This chain uses TRBV19 with TRBJ2-1, with 12 bases identical to TRBD2. CDR1 LNHDA and CDR2 SQIVND come from the germline V gene (reference sequence). Trimming took 5 bases from V and 6 from J; bases not matched to a gene: 11. The CDR3 runs 17 residues.

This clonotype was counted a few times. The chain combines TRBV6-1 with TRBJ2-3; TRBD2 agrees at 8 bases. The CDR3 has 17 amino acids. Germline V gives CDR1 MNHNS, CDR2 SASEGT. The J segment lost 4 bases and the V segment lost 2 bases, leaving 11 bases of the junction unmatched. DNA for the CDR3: TGTGCCAGCAGTGAACTACTCGGGACTAGACCCTCAGATACGCAGTATTTT. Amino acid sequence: CASSELLGTRPSDTQYF.

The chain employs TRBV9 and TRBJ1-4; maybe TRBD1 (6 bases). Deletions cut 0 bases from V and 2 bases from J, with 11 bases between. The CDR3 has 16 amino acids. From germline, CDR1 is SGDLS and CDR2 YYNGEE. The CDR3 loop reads CASSVEAGATNEKLFF. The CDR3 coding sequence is TGTGCCAGCAGCGTAGAGGCAGGGGCGACTAATGAAAAACTGTTTTTT.

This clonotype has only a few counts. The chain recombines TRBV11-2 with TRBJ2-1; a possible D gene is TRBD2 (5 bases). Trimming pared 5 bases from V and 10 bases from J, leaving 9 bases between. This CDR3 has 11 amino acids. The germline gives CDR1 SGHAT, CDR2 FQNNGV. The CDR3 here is CASSAGREQFF. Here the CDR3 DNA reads TGTGCCAGCAGCGCGGGCCGCGAGCAGTTCTTC.

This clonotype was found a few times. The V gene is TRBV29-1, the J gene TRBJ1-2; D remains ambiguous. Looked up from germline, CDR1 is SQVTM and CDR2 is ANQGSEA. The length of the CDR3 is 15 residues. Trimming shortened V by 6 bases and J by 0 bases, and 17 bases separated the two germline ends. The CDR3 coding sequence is TGCAGCGTCACTCCGTTGGGAATCACTAACTATGGCTACACCTTC. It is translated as CSVTPLGITNYGYTF.

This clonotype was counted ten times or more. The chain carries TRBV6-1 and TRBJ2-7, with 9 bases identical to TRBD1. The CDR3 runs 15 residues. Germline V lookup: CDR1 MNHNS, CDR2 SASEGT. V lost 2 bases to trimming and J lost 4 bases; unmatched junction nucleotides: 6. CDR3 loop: CASSEIGGQGYEQYF. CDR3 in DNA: TGTGCCAGCAGTGAAATTGGTGGACAGGGGTACGAGCAGTACTTC.